A selection of T cell receptor beta chains follows, all from one sample in a study of T cell repertoires in cytomegalovirus infection. Antigens of these TCRs are unknown. MiXCR, applied by TCRdb to the reads, yields one record per CDR3 protein. The repertoire holds about 830,000 distinct CDR3 sequences, with 30% to 35% as singletons. The sequencing used cultured CD8+ T cells from PBMCs, collected from culture after CMV antigen stimulation. The receptors originated from a human donor in good health (CMV status not recorded). Some clones in this sample may be carry-over from other donors' samples. CDR3s include the opening cysteine and the closing phenylalanine or tryptophan. The order of the fields is D gene, CDR3 length, J gene, clone size, V gene, CDR3 DNA, CDR3 protein. A D gene is named only where the DNA matches it firmly. Clone size is given for some rows only: seen once, a few or many times, or a class if the clone is expanded.

-	15	TRBJ1-1	few	TRBV6-6	TGTGCCAGCAGTGACGGCTCATTCTCGGGAACTGAAGCTTTCTTT	CASSDGSFSGTEAFF
TRBD1	16	TRBJ1-2	-	TRBV3-1	TGTGCCAGCAGCGCCCGGTGGGAAAAGGGGGCGGATGGCTACACCTTC	CASSARWEKGADGYTF
-	15	TRBJ2-1	-	TRBV10-3	TGTGCCATCAGTGAGGAGGCGGGGGCTTACAATGAGCAGTTCTTC	CAISEEAGAYNEQFF
-	13	TRBJ1-2	-	TRBV12-3/TRBV12-4	TGTGCCAACAGTTTGCCAGGCAACTATGGCTACACCTTC	CANSLPGNYGYTF
TRBD2	17	TRBJ2-5	few	TRBV10-3	TGTGCCATCAGTGATATTAGCGGGGGGGTTTACCAAGAGACCCAGTACTTC	CAISDISGGVYQETQYF
TRBD2	18	TRBJ2-2	few	TRBV6-2/TRBV6-3	TGTGCCAGCAGGATTACTAGCGGGGGGACACCAAACACCGGGGAGCTGTTTTTT	CASRITSGGTPNTGELFF
-	14	TRBJ1-2	few	TRBV6-6	TGTGCCAGCCATACTGGCTCCCGACGGGATGGCTACACCTTC	CASHTGSRRDGYTF
-	15	TRBJ1-1	many	TRBV7-2	TGTGCCAGCAGCCCCCGGGGGCTTTCGAACACTGAAGCTTTCTTT	CASSPRGLSNTEAFF
-	18	TRBJ2-5	many	TRBV6-6	TGTGCCAGCAGTTTCAACTCCGGCTTAGAGGGTTACCAAGAGACCCAGTACTTC	CASSFNSGLEGYQETQYF
TRBD1	16	TRBJ2-1	few	TRBV4-1	TGCGCCAGCAGCCAAGAGGCAGGGGGCATGAGCTATGAGCAGTTCTTC	CASSQEAGGMSYEQFF
TRBD2	15	TRBJ2-3	-	TRBV2	TGTGCCAGCTGGATGGCGGGGGGCCACACAGATACGCAGTATTTT	CASWMAGGHTDTQYF
-	13	TRBJ2-7	-	TRBV10-3	TGTGCCATCAGCAGCGGGACAGCGGGCGAGCAGTACTTC	CAISSGTAGEQYF
-	16	TRBJ1-3	few	TRBV19	TGTGCCAGTCGGGACTGGGACTCGAGCTCTGGAAACACCATATATTTT	CASRDWDSSSGNTIYF
-	15	TRBJ1-5	-	TRBV4-2	TGTGCCAGCAGCCAAGAAAAAGCCCCAAATCAGCCCCAGCATTTT	CASSQEKAPNQPQHF
TRBD1	16	TRBJ2-4	few	TRBV7-6	TGTGCCAGCAGCTTCCCGAAGACAGGGAAAAAAAACATTCAGTACTTC	CASSFPKTGKKNIQYF
-	14	TRBJ1-1	few	TRBV6-5	TGTGCCAGCAGTTACTCGGGGTGGAACACTGAAGCTTTCTTT	CASSYSGWNTEAFF
TRBD2	14	TRBJ2-1	once	TRBV29-1	TGCAGCGCGGGTCGGGAGGGGTTTTACAATGAGCAGTTCTTC	CSAGREGFYNEQFF
-	13	TRBJ2-7	many	TRBV6-5	TGTGCCAGCAGTTACTCCCTGAATTCCGAGCAGTACTTC	CASSYSLNSEQYF
TRBD1	14	TRBJ1-2	-	TRBV6-1	TGTGCCATCTCGCCGGGACAGGTTTACTATGGCTACACCTTC	CAISPGQVYYGYTF
TRBD2	16	TRBJ2-1	-	TRBV10-3	TGTGCCATCAGTGAGTCCCCTAGCGGGCTCCCTGCCGGGCAGTTCTTC	CAISESPSGLPAGQFF
-	15	TRBJ1-1	many	TRBV12-3/TRBV12-4	TGTGCCAGCAGTTCCCCCGAGACAGGGAACACTGAAGCTTTCTTT	CASSSPETGNTEAFF
-	13	TRBJ2-7	-	TRBV2	TGTGCCAGCAGTGGTGACCCATACTACGAGCAGTACTTC	CASSGDPYYEQYF
-	13	TRBJ2-3	many	TRBV20-1	TGCAGTGCTAGAAGGTTCCGGGGAGATACGCAGTATTTT	CSARRFRGDTQYF
TRBD1	15	TRBJ2-7	-	TRBV6-1	TGTGCCAGCAGTGAACCCGGGACAGGGACCTACGAGCAGTACTTC	CASSEPGTGTYEQYF
-	15	TRBJ2-3	-	TRBV15	TGTGCCACCAGCAGAGGGGAGGATAGCACAGATACGCAGTATTTT	CATSRGEDSTDTQYF
-	18	TRBJ2-1	-	TRBV5-6	TGTGCCAGCAGCTTTTCCGGGACTTTCCTTAGCTCCTACAATGAGCAGTTCTTC	CASSFSGTFLSSYNEQFF
TRBD2	16	TRBJ2-3	-	TRBV11-2	TGTGCCAGCAGCTTGGCCGGGACTAGAAGGACAGATACGCAGTATTTT	CASSLAGTRRTDTQYF
-	13	TRBJ2-7	few	TRBV25-1	TGTGCCAGCCAAGACCAGGGTGGTTTGGAGCAGTACTTC	CASQDQGGLEQYF
-	14	TRBJ1-1	-	TRBV6-5	TGTGCCAGCAGCCCTGGGGGGCCGACCGCTGAAGCTTTCTTT	CASSPGGPTAEAFF
TRBD1	13	TRBJ2-7	few	TRBV7-9	TGTGCCAGCAGCGGGACAGGGAGGGGCGAGCAGTACTTC	CASSGTGRGEQYF
-	14	TRBJ1-4	-	TRBV28	TGTGCCAGCAGTACAGGGAATGCTAATGAAAAACTGTTTTTT	CASSTGNANEKLFF
-	16	TRBJ2-2	-	TRBV6-1	TGTGCCAGCAGTGAACTTTCTCCTATATGGACCGGGGAGCTGTTTTTT	CASSELSPIWTGELFF
-	12	TRBJ1-2	-	TRBV6-2/TRBV6-3	TGTGCCAGCACGGACGGCAGATATGGCTACACCTTC	CASTDGRYGYTF
-	11	TRBJ1-1	-	TRBV19	TGTGCCAGTATTACAAGGTCTGAAGCTTTCTTT	CASITRSEAFF
-	14	TRBJ2-5	few	TRBV7-7	TGTGCTAGCAGCTTATATGGAAGTCAAGAGACCCAGTACTTC	CASSLYGSQETQYF